These T cell receptor beta chains were read from a single sample in a study of cytomegalovirus exposure and HLA in healthy donors. Sequenced by immunoSEQ multiplex PCR; TCRdb stores in-frame clones only, minus some. The sample lists 95,000 to 100,000 clones, roughly 82% occurring once. Sequenced input: PBMCs. These receptors all stem from a human donor in good health. CDR3s include the opening cysteine and the closing phenylalanine or tryptophan. Fields, in order: V gene, D gene, clone size, J gene, CDR3 DNA, CDR3 protein. D genes are given only for firm matches. Expanded clones get a size class; other rows say once, few or many, or leave the size out.

TRBV5-1	TRBD2	.	TRBJ2-3	TGCGCCAGCAGCTCGCGGACTAGCGGGGGTACAGATACGCAGTATTTT	CASSSRTSGGTDTQYF
TRBV6-1	.	few	TRBJ1-5	TGTGCCAGCACGGTAAGGGGGAACGTTAATCAGCCCCAGCATTTT	CASTVRGNVNQPQHF
TRBV18	.	.	TRBJ2-7	TGTGCCAGCTCACCAAGTCCAGGAGGGGCCGAGCAGTACTTC	CASSPSPGGAEQYF
TRBV5-6	TRBD1	few	TRBJ2-7	TGTGCCAGCAGCTTGGACAGGGGGCGGGAGCAGTACTTC	CASSLDRGREQYF
TRBV9	TRBD1	.	TRBJ2-3	TGTGCCAGCAGCCCACGACAGGGGGCGCTCTCAGATACGCAGTATTTT	CASSPRQGALSDTQYF
TRBV30	.	few	TRBJ2-3	TGTGCCTGGAAGCGGTATGGTACGCAGTATTTT	CAWKRYGTQYF
TRBV9	.	.	TRBJ2-5	TGTGCCAGCAGCGTATACGGGGAGAGGGAGACCCAGTACTTC	CASSVYGERETQYF
TRBV5-1	TRBD2	.	TRBJ2-3	TGCGCCAGCAGCGCGGGACTAGCGGGGGGGACTAGCACAGATACGCAGTATTTT	CASSAGLAGGTSTDTQYF
TRBV30	TRBD1	.	TRBJ1-2	TGTGCCTGGAGTCTACAGGGGCTCCAGGGCTATGGCTACACCTTC	CAWSLQGLQGYGYTF
TRBV6-1	.	.	TRBJ1-2	TGTGCCAGCAGGGAATATGTATGGGGGCAAGGGCTACAATTC	CASREYVWGQGLQF
TRBV2	.	.	TRBJ1-2	TGTGCCAGCATCCCCGGCGGATACGACGGCTACACCTTC	CASIPGGYDGYTF
TRBV4-1	.	.	TRBJ2-2	TGCGCCAGCAGCCAAGCGCAGACAGACGCGAACACCGGGGAGCTGTTTTTT	CASSQAQTDANTGELFF
TRBV19	TRBD1	few	TRBJ1-5	TGTGCCAGTAGTTTAAGACAGGGGATTAGCAATCAGCCCCAGCATTTT	CASSLRQGISNQPQHF